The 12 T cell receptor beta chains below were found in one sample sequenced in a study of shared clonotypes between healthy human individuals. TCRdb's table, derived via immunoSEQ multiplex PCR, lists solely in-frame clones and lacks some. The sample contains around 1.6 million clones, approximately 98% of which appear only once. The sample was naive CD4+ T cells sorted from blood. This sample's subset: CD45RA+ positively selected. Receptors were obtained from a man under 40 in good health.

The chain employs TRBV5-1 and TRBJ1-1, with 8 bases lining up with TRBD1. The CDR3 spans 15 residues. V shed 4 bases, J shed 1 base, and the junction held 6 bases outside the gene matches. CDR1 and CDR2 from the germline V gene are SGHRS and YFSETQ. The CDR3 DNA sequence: TGCGCCAGCAGCCCGGGACAGGTCAGGAACACTGAAGCTTTCTTT. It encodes CASSPGQVRNTEAFF.

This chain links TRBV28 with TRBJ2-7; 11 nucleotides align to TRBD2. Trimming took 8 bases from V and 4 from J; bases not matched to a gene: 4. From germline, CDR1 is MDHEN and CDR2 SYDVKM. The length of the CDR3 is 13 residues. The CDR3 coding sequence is TGTGCCAGCGAACTAGCGGGAGCATACGAGCAGTACTTC. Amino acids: CASELAGAYEQYF.

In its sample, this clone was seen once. The DNA for the CDR3 is TGCGCCAGCAGCCAAGAGACAGGGCGGACTGAAGCTTTCTTT. This translates into CASSQETGRTEAFF. The chain has TRBV5-1 and TRBJ1-1; 7 bases are shared with TRBD1. Germline CDR1 SGHRS, CDR2 YFSETQ. Trimming took 4 bases from V and 5 from J; bases not matched to a gene: 8. The CDR3 covers 14 residues.

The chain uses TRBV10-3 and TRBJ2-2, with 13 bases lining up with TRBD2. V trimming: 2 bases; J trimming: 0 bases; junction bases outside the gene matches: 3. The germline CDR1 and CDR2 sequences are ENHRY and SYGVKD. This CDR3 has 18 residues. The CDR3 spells CAISERGLAGPNTGELFF. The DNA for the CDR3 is TGTGCCATCAGTGAGCGGGGACTAGCGGGGCCGAACACCGGGGAGCTGTTTTTT.

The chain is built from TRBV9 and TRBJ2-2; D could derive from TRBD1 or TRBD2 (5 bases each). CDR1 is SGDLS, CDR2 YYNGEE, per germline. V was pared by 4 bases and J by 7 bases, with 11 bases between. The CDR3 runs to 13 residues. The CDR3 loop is CASSSVGVGELFF. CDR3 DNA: TGTGCCAGCAGCTCCGTGGGGGTCGGGGAGCTGTTTTTT.

The CDR3 protein is CASSPMGIGVHEQYF. CDR3 nucleotide sequence: TGTGCCAGCAGCCCCATGGGGATCGGGGTGCACGAGCAGTACTTC. This rearrangement joins TRBV9 to TRBJ2-7, with a tentative D call TRBD2 (5 bases). Germline V lookup: CDR1 SGDLS, CDR2 YYNGEE. This CDR3 spans 15 amino acids. V shed 4 bases and J shed 5 bases, with 19 bases lying between them.

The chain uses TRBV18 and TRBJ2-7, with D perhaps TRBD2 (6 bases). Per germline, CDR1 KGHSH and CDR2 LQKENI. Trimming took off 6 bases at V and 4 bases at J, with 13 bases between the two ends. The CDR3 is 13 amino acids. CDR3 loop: CASSGAGQYEQYF. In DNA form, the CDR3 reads TGTGCCAGCTCCGGAGCGGGTCAATACGAGCAGTACTTC. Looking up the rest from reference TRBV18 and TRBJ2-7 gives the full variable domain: NAGVMQNPRHLVRRRGQEARLRCSPMKGHSHVYWYRQLPEEGLKFMVYLQKENIIDESGMPKERFSAEFPKEGPSILRIQQVVRGDSAAYFCASSGAGQYEQYFGPGTRLTVT.

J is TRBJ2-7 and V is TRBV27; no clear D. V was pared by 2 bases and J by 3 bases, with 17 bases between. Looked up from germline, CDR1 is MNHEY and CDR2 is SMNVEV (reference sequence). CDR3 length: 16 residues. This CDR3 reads CASSLQPPGWSYEQYF. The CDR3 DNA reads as TGTGCCAGCAGTTTACAGCCCCCCGGCTGGAGCTACGAGCAGTACTTC.

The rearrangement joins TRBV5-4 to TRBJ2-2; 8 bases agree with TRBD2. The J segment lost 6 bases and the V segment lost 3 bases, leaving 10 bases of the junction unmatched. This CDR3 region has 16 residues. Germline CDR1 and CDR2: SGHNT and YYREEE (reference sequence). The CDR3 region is CASSSGTRRFPGELFF. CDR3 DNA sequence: TGTGCCAGCAGCTCCGGGACTAGAAGGTTTCCCGGGGAGCTGTTTTTT.

The CDR3 protein is CASSELGGRGNEQFF. In DNA, the CDR3 is TGTGCCAGCAGTGAACTGGGCGGGAGGGGTAATGAGCAGTTCTTC. The chain is built from TRBV6-1 and TRBJ2-1, with 9 bases that match TRBD2. V lost 2 bases, J lost 7 bases, and 6 bases stayed unmatched. CDR3 size: 15 residues. CDR1 and CDR2 (germline): MNHNS, SASEGT.

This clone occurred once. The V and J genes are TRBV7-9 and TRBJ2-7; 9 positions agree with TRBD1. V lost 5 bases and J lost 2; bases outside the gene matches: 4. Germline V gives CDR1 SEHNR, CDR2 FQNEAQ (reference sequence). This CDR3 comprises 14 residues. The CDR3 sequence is CASSTRTGAYEQYF. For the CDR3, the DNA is TGTGCCAGCAGCACCAGGACAGGGGCCTACGAGCAGTACTTC.

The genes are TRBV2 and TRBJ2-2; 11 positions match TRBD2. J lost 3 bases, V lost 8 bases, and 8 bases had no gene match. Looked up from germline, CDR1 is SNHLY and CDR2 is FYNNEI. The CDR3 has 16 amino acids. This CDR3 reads CASAAGLAGYTGELFF. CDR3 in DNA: TGTGCCAGCGCTGCAGGACTAGCGGGTTACACCGGGGAGCTGTTTTTT.